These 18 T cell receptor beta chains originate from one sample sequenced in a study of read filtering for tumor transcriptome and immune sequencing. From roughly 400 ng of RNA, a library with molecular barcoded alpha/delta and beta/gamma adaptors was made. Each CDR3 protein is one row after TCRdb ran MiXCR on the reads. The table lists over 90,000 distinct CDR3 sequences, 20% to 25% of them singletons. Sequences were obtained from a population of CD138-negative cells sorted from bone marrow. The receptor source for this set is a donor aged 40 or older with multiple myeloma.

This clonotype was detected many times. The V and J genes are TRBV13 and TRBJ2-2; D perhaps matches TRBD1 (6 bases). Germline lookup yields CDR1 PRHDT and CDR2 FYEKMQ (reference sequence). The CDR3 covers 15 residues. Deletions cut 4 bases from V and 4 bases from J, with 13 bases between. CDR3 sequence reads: CASSSLPGVTGELFF. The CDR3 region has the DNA TGTGCCAGCAGCTCCCTCCCAGGGGTCACCGGGGAGCTGTTTTTT.

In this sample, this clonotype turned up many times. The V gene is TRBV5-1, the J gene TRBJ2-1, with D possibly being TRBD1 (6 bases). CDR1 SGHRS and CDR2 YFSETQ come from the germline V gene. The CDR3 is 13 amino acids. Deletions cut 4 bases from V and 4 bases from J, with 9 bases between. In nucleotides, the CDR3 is TGCGCCAGCAGCCGAGGGGGATACAATGAGCAGTTCTTC. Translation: CASSRGGYNEQFF.

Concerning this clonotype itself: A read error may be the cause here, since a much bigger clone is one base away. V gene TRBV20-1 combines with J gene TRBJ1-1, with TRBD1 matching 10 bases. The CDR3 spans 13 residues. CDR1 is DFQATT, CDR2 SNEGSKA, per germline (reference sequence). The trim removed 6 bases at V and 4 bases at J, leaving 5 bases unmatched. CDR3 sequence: CSAAGQGGTEAFF. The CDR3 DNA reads TGCAGTGCGGCAGGACAGGGGGGCACTGAAGCTTTCTTT.

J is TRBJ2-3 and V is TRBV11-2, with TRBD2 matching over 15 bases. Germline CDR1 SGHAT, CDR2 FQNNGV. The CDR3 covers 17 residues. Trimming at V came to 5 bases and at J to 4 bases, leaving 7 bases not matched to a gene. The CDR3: CASSVPGLAGGADTQYF. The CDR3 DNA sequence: TGTGCCAGCAGCGTACCGGGACTAGCGGGGGGTGCAGATACGCAGTATTTT.

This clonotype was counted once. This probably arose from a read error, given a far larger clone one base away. CDR3 DNA sequence: TGTGCCGGCACCCAATACAATGAGCAGTTCTTC. Protein: CAGTQYNEQFF. The V call is TRBV7-9, the J call TRBJ2-1; D is unclear. The CDR3 consists of 11 residues. Germline assignment: CDR1 SEHNR and CDR2 FQNEAQ (reference sequence). The V end was cut by 11 bases, the J end by 4 bases, with 9 bases between.

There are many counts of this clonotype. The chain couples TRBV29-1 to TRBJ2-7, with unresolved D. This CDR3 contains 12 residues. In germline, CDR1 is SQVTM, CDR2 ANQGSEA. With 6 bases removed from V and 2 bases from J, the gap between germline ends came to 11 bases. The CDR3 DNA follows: TGCAGCGTATCGAGTGGGACCTACGAGCAGTACTTC. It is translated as CSVSSGTYEQYF.

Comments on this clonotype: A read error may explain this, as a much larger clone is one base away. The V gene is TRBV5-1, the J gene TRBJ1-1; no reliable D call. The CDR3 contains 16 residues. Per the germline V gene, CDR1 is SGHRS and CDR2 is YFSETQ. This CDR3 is CASSLANSGSNTETFF. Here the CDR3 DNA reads TGCGCCAGCAGCTTAGCGAATAGCGGATCGAACACTGAAACTTTCTTT.

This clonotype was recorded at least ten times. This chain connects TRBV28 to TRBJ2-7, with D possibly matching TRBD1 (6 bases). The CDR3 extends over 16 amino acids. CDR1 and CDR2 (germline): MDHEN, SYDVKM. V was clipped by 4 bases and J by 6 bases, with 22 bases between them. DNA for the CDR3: TGTGCCAGCAGTTCCCTAGGACAGCCCCTACAGGGCGAGCAGTACTTC. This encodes CASSSLGQPLQGEQYF.

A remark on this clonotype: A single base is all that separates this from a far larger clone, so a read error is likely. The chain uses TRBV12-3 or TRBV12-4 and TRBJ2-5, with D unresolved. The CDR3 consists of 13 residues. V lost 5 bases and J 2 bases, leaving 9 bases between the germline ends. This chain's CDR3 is CASSGMEQETQYF. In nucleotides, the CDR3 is TGTGCCAGCAGTGGGATGGAACAAGAGACCCAGTACTTC.

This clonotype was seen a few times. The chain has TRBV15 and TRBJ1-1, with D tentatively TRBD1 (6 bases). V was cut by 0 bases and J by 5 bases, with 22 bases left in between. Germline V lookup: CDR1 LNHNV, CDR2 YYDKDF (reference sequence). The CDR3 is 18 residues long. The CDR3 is CATSRDLGGAPAGTEAFF. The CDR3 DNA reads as TGTGCCACCAGCAGAGACCTCGGGGGGGCCCCAGCGGGTACTGAAGCTTTCTTT.

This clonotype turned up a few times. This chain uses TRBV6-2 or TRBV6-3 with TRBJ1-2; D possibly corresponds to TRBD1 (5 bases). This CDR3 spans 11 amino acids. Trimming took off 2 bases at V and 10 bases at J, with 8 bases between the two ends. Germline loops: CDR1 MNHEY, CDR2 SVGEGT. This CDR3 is CASSYGANYTF. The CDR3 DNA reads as TGTGCCAGCAGTTACGGGGCTAACTACACCTTC.

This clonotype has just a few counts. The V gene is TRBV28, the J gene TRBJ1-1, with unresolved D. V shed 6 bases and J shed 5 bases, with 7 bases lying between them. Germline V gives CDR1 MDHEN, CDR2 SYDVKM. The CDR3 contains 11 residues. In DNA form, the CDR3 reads TGTGCCAGCAGCACGGTTACTGAAGCTTTCTTT. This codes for CASSTVTEAFF.

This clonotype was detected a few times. The chain's CDR3 is CASSLLFSRDPMKTFF. CDR3 nucleotides: TGTGCCAGCAGCTTATTATTCTCTCGGGACCCTATGAAAACTTTCTTT. This chain uses TRBV7-9 with TRBJ1-1, with D perhaps TRBD1 (5 bases). Trimming cost V 2 bases and J 12 bases, with 25 bases left between them. Germline V CDR1 and CDR2: SEHNR, FQNEAQ (reference sequence). This CDR3 is 16 amino acids long.

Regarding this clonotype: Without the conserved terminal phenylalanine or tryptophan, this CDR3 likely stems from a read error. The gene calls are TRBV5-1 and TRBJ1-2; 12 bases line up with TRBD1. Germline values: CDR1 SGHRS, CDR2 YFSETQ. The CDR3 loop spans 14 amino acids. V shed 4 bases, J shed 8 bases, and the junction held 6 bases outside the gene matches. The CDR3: CASSPGQGAQGYTL. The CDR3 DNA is TGCGCCAGCAGCCCGGGACAGGGGGCGCAGGGCTACACCCTC.

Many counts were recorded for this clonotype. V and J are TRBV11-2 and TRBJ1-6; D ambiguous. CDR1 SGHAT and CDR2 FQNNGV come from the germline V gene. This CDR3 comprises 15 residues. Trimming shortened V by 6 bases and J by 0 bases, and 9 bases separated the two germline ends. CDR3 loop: CASSSRNSYNSPLHF. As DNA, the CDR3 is TGTGCCAGCAGTAGCCGAAACTCCTATAATTCACCCCTCCACTTT.

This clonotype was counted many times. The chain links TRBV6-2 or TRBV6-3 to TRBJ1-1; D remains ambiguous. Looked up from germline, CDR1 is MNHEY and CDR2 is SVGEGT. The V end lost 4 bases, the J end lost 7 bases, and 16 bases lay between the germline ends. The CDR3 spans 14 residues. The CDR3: CASSSEGFSNEAFF. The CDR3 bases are TGTGCCAGCAGTTCCGAGGGATTCTCAAATGAAGCTTTCTTT.

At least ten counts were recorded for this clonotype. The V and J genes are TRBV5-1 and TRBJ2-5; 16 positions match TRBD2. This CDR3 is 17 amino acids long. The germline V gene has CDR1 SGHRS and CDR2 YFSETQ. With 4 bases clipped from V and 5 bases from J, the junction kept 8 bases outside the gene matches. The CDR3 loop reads CASSLGTSGGAVETQYF. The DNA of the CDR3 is TGCGCCAGCAGCCTCGGGACTAGCGGGGGGGCCGTGGAGACCCAGTACTTC.

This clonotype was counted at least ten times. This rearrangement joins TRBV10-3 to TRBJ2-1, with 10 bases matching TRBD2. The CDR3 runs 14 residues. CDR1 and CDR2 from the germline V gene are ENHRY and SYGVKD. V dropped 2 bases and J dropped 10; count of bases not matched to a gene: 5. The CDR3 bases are TGTGCCATCAGTGAGAGCGGGGGGGCGGGGGAGCAGTTCTTC. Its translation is CAISESGGAGEQFF.